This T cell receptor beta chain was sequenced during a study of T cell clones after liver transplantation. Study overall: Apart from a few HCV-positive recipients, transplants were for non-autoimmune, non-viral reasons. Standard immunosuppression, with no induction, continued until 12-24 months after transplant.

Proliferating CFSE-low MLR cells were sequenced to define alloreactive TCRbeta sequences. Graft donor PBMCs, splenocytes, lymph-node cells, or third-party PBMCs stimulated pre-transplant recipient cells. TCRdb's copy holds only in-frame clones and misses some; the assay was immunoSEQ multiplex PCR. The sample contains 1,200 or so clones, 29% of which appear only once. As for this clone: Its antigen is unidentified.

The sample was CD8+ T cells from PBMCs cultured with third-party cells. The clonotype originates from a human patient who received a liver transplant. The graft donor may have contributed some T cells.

Here the CDR3 reads CSLGGYGYTF. DNA of the CDR3: TGCAGCTTAGGGGGCTACGGCTACACCTTC. V and J are TRBV20-1 and TRBJ1-2, with 7 bases lining up with TRBD1. CDR3 size: 10 residues. Germline CDR1 is DFQATT and CDR2 is SNEGSKA (reference sequence).